Listed here is a single T cell receptor (beta chain). The data were taken from a study of cytomegalovirus exposure and HLA in healthy donors. Donors were drawn from the approximately 120-subject validation cohort, separate from the approximately 670-subject first cohort. The repertoire was sequenced with immunoSEQ multiplex PCR; TCRdb's copy has only in-frame clones and lacks some. The sample lists 55,000 to 65,000 clones; roughly 90% were seen once. The sequenced sample was PBMCs. The TCR was taken from a man aged 18 to 35 in good health and CMV-seronegative.

The CDR3 region is CASRQGNYNEQFF. The CDR3 bases are TGTGCCAGCCGACAGGGCAACTACAATGAGCAGTTCTTC. The chain joins TRBV28 to TRBJ2-1; 7 bases line up with TRBD1. CDR3 length equals 13 residues. CDR1 and CDR2 from the germline V gene are MDHEN and SYDVKM. V was pared by 8 bases and J by 3 bases, with 4 bases of the junction left unmatched.